The 9 T cell receptor beta chains below were found in one sample sequenced in a study of T-cell reconstitution after alpha-beta-depleted transplantation in children. Preparation of the TCRbeta library was carried out with unique molecular identifiers. TCRdb ran MiXCR on the PCR reads and lists one entry per CDR3 protein. The repertoire holds 640,000 or so distinct CDR3 sequences, with approximately 15% as singletons. Here the sequenced sample was PBMCs from the stem cell graft donor, taken from the stem cell graft. The source is a human donor who donated a stem cell graft to a child with acute myeloid leukemia.

This clonotype was seen at least ten times. V usage is TRBV5-1 and J usage is TRBJ2-7; 7 bases map to TRBD1. CDR1 is SGHRS and CDR2 is YFSETQ in the germline V gene. J gave up 4 bases and V 4 bases, and 2 bases lay outside the gene matches. The CDR3 is made up of 12 amino acids. The CDR3, as DNA: TGCGCCAGCAGCACGGGACAGTACGAGCAGTACGTC. It yields the protein CASSTGQYEQYV.

The V and J genes are TRBV7-8 and TRBJ2-7; tentative D call: TRBD2 (6 bases). V was pared by 5 bases and J by 2 bases, with 19 bases between. Germline-derived CDR1 and CDR2 are SGHVS and FQNEAQ. The CDR3 covers 16 residues. The CDR3 DNA reads TGTGCCAGCAGCCATAGTCGGGGGTTAAAGACCTACGAGCAGTACTTC. Protein: CASSHSRGLKTYEQYF.

Regarding this clonotype: At one end the junction does not follow the germline gene, possibly because of a read error. The chain joins TRBV7-1 to TRBJ2-3; 7 bases map to TRBD2. TRBV7-1 is labeled an ORF, and its function is uncertain. There are 15 residues in the CDR3. CDR3 sequence (DNA): TGTGCCAGCAACTCAGTGGCGGGGAGGGAAGATACGCAGTATTTT. It translates to CASNSVAGREDTQYF.

This clonotype has just a few counts. This chain links TRBV7-2 with TRBJ1-3, with D possibly TRBD1 on 5 matching bases. CDR1 is SGHTA and CDR2 is FQGNSA in the germline V gene. CDR3 length: 17 residues. The V end was cut by 0 bases, the J end by 0 bases, with 12 bases between. The CDR3 loop is CASSLAGGTSSGNTIYF. DNA for the CDR3: TGTGCCAGCAGCTTAGCGGGTGGGACTTCCTCTGGAAACACCATATATTTT.

In this sample, this clonotype turned up a few times. The chain joins TRBV6-6 to TRBJ1-6; D gene ambiguous. CDR1 and CDR2 (germline): MNHNY, SVGAGI (reference sequence). This CDR3 region has 12 residues. V was trimmed by 4 bases and J by 12 bases, leaving 10 bases between them. The CDR3 loop is CASSFKSLPLHF. The CDR3 DNA reads as TGTGCCAGCAGTTTTAAGTCCCTACCCCTCCACTTT.

The chain carries TRBV5-1 and TRBJ1-2, with a weak D call TRBD1 (5 bases). V was cut by 2 bases and J by 4 bases, with 12 bases left in between. The germline V gene has CDR1 SGHRS and CDR2 YFSETQ. The length of the CDR3 is 14 residues. The CDR3 sequence: CASSFTGSTYGYTF. Here the CDR3 DNA reads TGCGCCAGCAGCTTCACAGGCTCCACCTATGGCTACACCTTC.

CDR3 nucleotide sequence: TGCAGCGTCCACAGGGGGCGTGAGCAGTTCTTC. Its protein is CSVHRGREQFF. This chain connects TRBV29-1 to TRBJ2-1; 9 nucleotides match TRBD1. Per germline, CDR1 SQVTM and CDR2 ANQGSEA. The ends lost 6 bases at V and 9 bases at J; junction bases unmatched: 3. The CDR3 consists of 11 residues.

The sample holds many counts of this clonotype. The chain couples TRBV9 to TRBJ1-2; 10 bases agree with TRBD1. In germline, CDR1 is SGDLS, CDR2 YYNGEE. The length of the CDR3 is 14 residues. The V segment lost 3 bases and the J segment 8 bases; nucleotides outside the gene matches: 7. Here the CDR3 reads CASSGQGAAGGYTF. The CDR3 DNA follows: TGTGCCAGCAGCGGACAGGGGGCAGCGGGAGGCTACACCTTC.

This clonotype was counted a few times. The V call is TRBV24-1, the J call TRBJ1-5; D is undetermined. The CDR3 is 14 residues long. Trimming shortened V by 5 bases and J by 5 bases, and 12 bases separated the two germline ends. CDR1 and CDR2 (germline): KGHDR, SFDVKD. CDR3 loop: CATSAPDRDQPQHF. The CDR3 DNA is TGTGCCACCAGTGCCCCAGACCGGGATCAGCCCCAGCATTTT.